These T cell receptor beta chains were read from a single sample in a study of blood T cell repertoires in COVID-19. Assay used: immunoSEQ multiplex PCR; TCRdb lists only in-frame clones, some missing. Here the sample spans 84,000 or so clones, about 83% being singletons. The sample was peripheral blood. The receptor source for this set is a man older than 75 with active or convalescent COVID-19. CDR3s leave out the opening cysteine and the closing phenylalanine or tryptophan. A D gene is named only where the DNA matches it firmly.

j_call d_call cdr3_length v_call cdr3_aa
TRBJ2-3 TRBD2 13 TRBV27 ASSLGGGAWDTQY
TRBJ2-1 TRBD2 14 TRBV18 ASSPPVAGPTGEQF
TRBJ1-1 NA 11 TRBV9 ASSRDEEAEAF
TRBJ1-1 NA 12 TRBV7-9 ASRPPKWTDEAF
TRBJ1-1 NA 12 TRBV11-2 ASSFSTVNTEAF
TRBJ2-7 TRBD2 15 TRBV4-3 ASSQDLEREGPYEQY
TRBJ2-2 NA 12 TRBV5-1 ASSLAGNTGELF
TRBJ1-6 TRBD1 14 TRBV28 ASSSPGQGYNSPLH
TRBJ2-1 NA 17 TRBV23-1 ASSQSGLRGQGEGDEQF
TRBJ2-7 NA 11 TRBV7-7 ASSLGETYEQY
TRBJ2-7 TRBD1 12 TRBV9 ASSAGGSLYEQY
TRBJ2-5 TRBD2 14 TRBV7-9 ASSSPGTMGRETQY
TRBJ1-2 NA 12 TRBV29-1 STLSRGALSGYT
TRBJ2-1 NA 9 TRBV19 ASRERNEQF
TRBJ1-1 NA 12 TRBV5-4 ASSPVSVNTEAF
TRBJ2-6 TRBD1 13 TRBV28 ASSEQGAGANVLT
TRBJ2-5 NA 12 TRBV7-2 ASTSSGGWETQY
TRBJ1-5 NA 12 TRBV7-2 ASSLGGGNQPQH
TRBJ2-5 TRBD2 11 TRBV7-2 ASSIRGGETQY
TRBJ2-7 NA 12 TRBV30 AWSVGQARGEQY
TRBJ1-2 NA 12 TRBV6-1 ASSEVRGNYGYT
TRBJ1-1 TRBD1 14 TRBV6-1 ASSEPGQATNTEAF
TRBJ2-1 NA 9 TRBV20-1 SAREGGRWF
TRBJ2-5 NA 12 TRBV27 ASIYEGVQETQY
TRBJ2-7 TRBD2 13 TRBV10-2 ASSERPGRDDEQY
TRBJ1-5 NA 13 TRBV6-1 ASSEVQGSGQPQH
TRBJ2-7 NA 11 TRBV27 ASSKRGLDEQY
TRBJ2-1 NA 10 TRBV2 ASSGLDSEQF
TRBJ2-7 TRBD2 13 TRBV7-2 ASSLAGGTPYEQY
TRBJ1-6 TRBD1 13 TRBV4-2 ASSQDQGASSPLH
TRBJ2-7 NA 13 TRBV11-2 ASSLEARVDYEQY
TRBJ2-3 NA 11 TRBV6-5 ASRRASTDTQY
TRBJ2-1 TRBD2 16 TRBV19 ASSITLAGGGTYNEQF
TRBJ1-4 NA 12 TRBV27 ASGLGDGLGKLF
TRBJ1-3 NA 13 TRBV7-8 ASSSDSGDGNTIY
TRBJ2-2 NA 11 TRBV19 ASADRSVGELF
TRBJ2-7 TRBD1 13 TRBV19 ASSRAGQGYYEQY
TRBJ2-6 TRBD1 17 TRBV7-8 ASSSITGQVKAGANVLT
TRBJ2-1 TRBD1 14 TRBV6-2/TRBV6-3 ASSYSPDRLYNEQF
TRBJ2-5 TRBD2 15 TRBV11-2 ASSLGGTSGVQETQY
TRBJ2-1 TRBD2 12 TRBV5-1 ASSSGLAYNEQF
TRBJ1-1 NA 11 TRBV19 ASSSTGDTEAF
TRBJ1-2 TRBD1 10 TRBV30 AWDRGLGGYT
TRBJ1-2 TRBD1 13 TRBV6-5 ASSYRQGRGYGYT
TRBJ2-2 TRBD2 15 TRBV9 ASSVAGSGALTGELF
TRBJ2-6 NA 12 TRBV9 ASSPISGANVLT
TRBJ2-3 TRBD1 13 TRBV24-1 ATSEDDRGADTQY
TRBJ1-1 NA 11 TRBV7-9 ASSLYMNTEAF
TRBJ2-5 NA 10 TRBV19 ASGQTQETQY
TRBJ2-4 TRBD1 13 TRBV6-5 ASSYVGTGYSIQY
TRBJ2-7 NA 16 TRBV11-2 ASSLDLGAPGNTYEQY
TRBJ1-5 NA 13 TRBV3-1/TRBV3-2 ASSPGSQPNQPQH
TRBJ1-5 NA 13 TRBV6-1 ASSETPDSNQPQH
TRBJ1-1 TRBD1 13 TRBV14 ASSQLGQVKPEAF